The present TCR beta chain was sequenced within a study of cytomegalovirus exposure and HLA in healthy donors (dated by TCRdb to about 2017). A note on the overall study: An earlier analysis of approximately 640 of the donors reported 250 to 300 Gb of sequence data and some 100 million unique TCR beta sequences from some 180 million T cells. The later analysis used no new phenotypic data to find candidate immune exposures, relying instead on TCR beta sequences and their occurrence across donors. On average, about 200,000 unique TCR beta nucleotide sequences were sequenced per donor among 350 to 400 genotyped donors of the cohort, with roughly 18% of those sequences being non-productive. All discovery cohort repertoires had been generated using a single sequencing platform. The study combined high-throughput TCR immunosequencing, statistical association of individual TCRs with disease status, and machine learning to predict cytomegalovirus infection status. The study profiled the T cell repertoires of under 700 subjects by immunosequencing and related them to cytomegalovirus serostatus. Four to six DR-DQ haplotypes were handled as single units for association and clustering, since linkage in the cohort was strong. The genetic ancestry cluster associated with self-reported Caucasian donors included over 65% of the 398 genotyped donors. An early release that covered roughly 600 HLA-typed donors contained approximately 300 gigabases of sequencing data and about 93 million unique TCR sequences. The study aimed to test whether signatures of past pathogen exposure could be identified by cataloging public T cell receptors. Typing coverage varied by locus: 629-630 donors for A, B, C, DRB1 and DQB1; approximately 520 for DQA1; over 600 for DPA1; approximately 490 for DPB1. In an earlier analysis of several hundred of the donors, high-throughput TCR beta sequencing was used to judge whether each TCR beta V gene segment behaved as functional or pseudogenic. Donor age, sex, ethnicity and CMV serostatus were compiled alongside the repertoire data. A later genetic analysis used genome-wide SNP genotypes for about three fifths of the roughly 700 donors, treating that subset as a discovery cohort. Both class I and class II loci were covered by HLA typing, at four-digit resolution. In a later analysis, previously published TCR beta repertoires from several hundred donors were re-analyzed and high-resolution HLA genotyping was added so that TCR occurrence patterns could be studied. Besides the first cohort of 666 subjects, a separate validation cohort made up of over a hundred different subjects was used.

The paper as a whole reports these results and caveats: A group of highly shared sequence variants was considered likely to be a technical artifact of the sequencing pipeline. This cohort had only TCR beta chains sequenced, and the lack of alpha or paired-chain data limited which features could be detected. When HLA alleles, especially DR and DQ, strongly co-occurred, TCR associations were difficult to assign to individual alleles. A further reported finding was that TCR beta sequences accurately predicted the HLA-A and HLA-B alleles for most subjects in the first cohort. In a later genetic analysis, fewer N-insertions in productive TCRs were reported among donors in an Asian-associated ancestry cluster than the roughly 640-donor mean. In a later analysis, HLA-associated TCR beta chains showed more clonal expansion and lower generation probabilities than non-associated chains that were equally common. Some 16 rarely observed V segments, including chromosome 9 orphons, were excluded from the earlier analysis of about 500 of the donors because counts were too low. In a later genetic analysis, a missense DCLRE1C variant was associated with V-gene and J-gene trimming of TCR beta chains, and the association was replicated in an independent cohort. Most CMV-associated TCR beta chains appeared to be HLA-restricted in a later analysis, and the HLA associations seemed to be driven largely by CMV exposure. For the cohort, immune exposure information was limited to CMV serostatus. Because HLA typing was missing for some donors at each locus, association tests included only the typed subset. In both the original and validation cohorts, the classifier was reported to diagnose cytomegalovirus status with high specificity and sensitivity. Specific HLA alleles were associated with over 15,000 TCR beta sequences at a false discovery rate of 0.05 in a later analysis. Three of the identified cytomegalovirus-associated TCR beta chains were confirmed in vitro to be specific for cytomegalovirus antigens. According to a later analysis, TCR association rates differed among HLA loci, with DRB1 alleles showing the most associated TCRs and HLA-C alleles showing the fewest. Linkage disequilibrium might explain the correlated functional status among segregating V segments, but an unknown experimental factor could not be ruled out. Broadly in line with IMGT annotations, most TCR beta V segments showed up in productive rearrangements about 87% or about 30% of the time in an earlier analysis of around 600 of the donors. A total of 150 to 200 TCR beta chains were listed by the study as associated with cytomegalovirus. Roughly uniform sequencing depth across donors was assumed in presence/absence analyses, although this assumption may not hold. It was suggested by the authors that the approach could potentially be generalized to other disease states and immunological phenotypes. In a later analysis, several top co-occurrence clusters were reported to appear linked to parvovirus B19, influenza, CMV and Epstein-Barr virus. While some public TCRs were present in many individuals, most TCR sequences turned up only very rarely across donors.

This clone is a singleton in its sample. It has no known antigen specificity. Base qualities were left out, and no much larger clone turns up one base away. The cohort was made up of approximately 670 healthy bone marrow donors. At the time of sampling, every cohort member was nominally healthy, though immune exposures that went unrecorded were likely present. The donor was CMV seropositive and was included in the group of 250 to 300 seropositive cohort members. Each donor provided a peripheral blood sample, and peripheral blood mononuclear cells were used for TCR beta sequencing. Genomic DNA was extracted from the blood cell samples with the Qiagen DNeasy Blood Extraction Kit. The library relied on the immunoSEQ multiplex PCR assay. A mixture of 60 forward primers for TCR Vbeta segments and 13 reverse primers for TCR Jbeta segments was used in the multiplex PCR. Amplification of the CDR3 region of rearranged TCR beta genes was performed with a multiplex PCR assay on genomic DNA. The amplified TCR beta libraries were sequenced on the Illumina HiSeq System as 87-base-pair reads. Per the original workflow: Across the 670 or so repertoires, a later analysis counted roughly 77 million unique TCR beta chains, approximately 10 million of which were shared by at least two donors. To remove PCR and sequencing errors, raw reads were error-corrected and collapsed into unique sequences using a nearest-neighbor algorithm that merged closely related sequences. V, D and J gene segments were assigned by aligning CDR3 sequences to IMGT reference sequences. Each retained sequence needed at least a six-nucleotide match to both a V gene segment and a J gene segment. Rearrangements were called productive when the CDR3 lacked stop codons and stayed in frame with V and J; all others were non-productive. CDR3 was defined according to IMGT convention as the region running from the second conserved V-encoded cysteine to the conserved J-encoded phenylalanine. The earlier analysis of some 600 of the donors excluded sequences that lacked an unambiguous match to a single V gene segment. An earlier analysis of 587 of the donors classified V segments as functional when productive rearrangements were above 56.7% and as segregating when the standard deviation between donors was above 5%. A statistical classification framework was built for diagnosing cytomegalovirus status from the catalog of TCR beta chain sequences. V and J gene assignment, in a later analysis, came from comparing TCR nucleotide sequences with IMGT/GENE-DB human TR gene sequences. A later analysis assigned CDR3 sequences and most-parsimonious VDJ recombination scenarios with the TCRdist pipeline. In a later analysis, every TCR beta chain was defined by the combination of its CDR3 amino acid sequence and its V-gene family, and reads without a unique V-gene family were dropped. As a way to deal with suspected cross-contamination and a sequencing artifact, a later analysis dropped approximately 590 nucleotide sequences that were highly shared and had low generation probability. For each public chain, a later analysis derived a clonal expansion index from normalized ranks of inferred template counts within each repertoire. In a later analysis, generation probabilities were computed with a VDJ recombination model fitted to out-of-frame rearrangements, and the resulting probabilities were checked against IGoR. Hypergeometric tests were used in a later analysis to score TCR-TCR, TCR-HLA and TCR-CMV co-occurrence, with a repertoire-size bias correction applied to the TCR pairs. False discovery rates were estimated in a later analysis by permuting HLA or CMV assignments 20 times. In a later analysis, co-occurring TCRs were grouped using DBSCAN, and TCRdist sequence similarity was added for clustering within HLA-allele-positive subsets. Repertoires with fewer than 30,000 or more than 120,000 public chains were left out of co-occurrence clustering, as were five repertoires with anomalous nucleotide sharing. In its TCRdb copy, this immuneACCESS table keeps in-frame sequences only and misses some clones. Where compared with another copy, unresolved V genes explain less than half of these, and the others have no known cause. Clone size and V and J calls were adopted from that table, with D and trimming inferred from the DNA. The sample table records 60,000 to 65,000 clones; 71% of these occur just once. Jointly, the top ten make up 20% to 30% of the sample.

Sequenced sample: PBMCs. The clonotype originates from a man aged 50 or older in good health and CMV-seropositive.

The CDR3 here reads CASSVGPDLYGYTF. The DNA sequence is TGTGCCAGCAGTGTTGGGCCCGATTTATATGGCTACACCTTC. Here the chain combines TRBV6-1 and TRBJ1-2, with an unclear D gene assignment. V is shortened by 4 bases, J by 5 bases, and the region joining them spans 14 bases. Reading from cysteine to phenylalanine, the CDR3 counts 14 amino acids. The sequence is cut down to CDR3 DNA, 42 bases in frame from base 1. CDR1 and CDR2 were assigned from the germline V gene as MNHNS and SASEGT.